The next 27 T cell receptor beta chains were all read from a single sample in a study of graft-versus-host responses after intestinal transplantation. Measured with immunoSEQ multiplex PCR; TCRdb has only the in-frame clones, and not every one. The sample lists 99,000 or so clones, roughly 84% occurring once. These receptors' targets are unknown. The sample here was unstimulated CD4+ T cells sorted from spleen or lymph node cells, taken before intestinal transplant. Receptor source: a human donor who received an intestinal transplant.

The V and J genes are TRBV5-4 and TRBJ2-1; D is perhaps TRBD2 (5 bases). The CDR3 runs to 13 residues. Germline assignment: CDR1 SGHNT and CDR2 YYREEE (reference sequence). Deletions cut 2 bases from V and 7 bases from J, with 10 bases between. CDR3 coding DNA: TGTGCCAGCAGCTTTCGACTATCAAATGAGCAGTTCTTC. This gives the protein CASSFRLSNEQFF.

The chain employs TRBV28 and TRBJ2-7, with D possibly matching TRBD1 (6 bases). This CDR3 has 16 residues. V lost 2 bases and J 3 bases, leaving 17 bases between the germline ends. The V gene's germline CDR1 is MDHEN and CDR2 SYDVKM. CDR3 sequence: CASSLIFGQSLYEQYF. The CDR3 DNA follows: TGTGCCAGCAGTTTAATATTCGGACAGAGCCTCTACGAGCAGTACTTC.

This clone is a singleton in its sample. DNA of the CDR3: TGTGCCATCAGTGTGCGGAGGATTCCCTACGAGCAGTACTTC. Translation: CAISVRRIPYEQYF. The genes are TRBV10-3 and TRBJ2-7, with D possibly matching TRBD2 (5 bases). Per the germline V gene, CDR1 is ENHRY and CDR2 is SYGVKD. Trimming removed 4 bases from V and 2 bases from J, with 12 bases in between. The CDR3 has 14 amino acids.

This clone was detected only once. The CDR3 reads CASSQSGAYEQYF. CDR3 nucleotides: TGTGCCAGCAGTCAGAGCGGGGCCTACGAGCAGTACTTC. The chain combines TRBV6-1 with TRBJ2-7, with TRBD2 matching 7 bases. V lost 5 bases and J lost 2; bases outside the gene matches: 3. This CDR3 comprises 13 residues. Germline V gives CDR1 MNHNS, CDR2 SASEGT.

The chain has TRBV9 and TRBJ2-5; the D gene is possibly TRBD2 (5 bases). The CDR3 totals 14 residues. V was shortened by 0 bases and J by 5 bases, with 11 bases between the two germline ends. Germline V CDR1 and CDR2: SGDLS, YYNGEE. Here the CDR3 reads CASSVGRGLETQYF. CDR3 bases: TGTGCCAGCAGCGTAGGACGAGGGTTGGAGACCCAGTACTTC.

The CDR3 sequence: CATSRAGPYEQYF. CDR3 nucleotides: TGTGCCACCAGCAGAGCGGGACCCTACGAGCAGTACTTC. The V call is TRBV15, the J call TRBJ2-7; D possibly uses TRBD1 or TRBD2 (5 bases each). Germline V CDR1 and CDR2: LNHNV, YYDKDF (reference sequence). The CDR3 loop spans 13 amino acids. V lost 1 base and J lost 2, with 6 bases in between.

The chain joins TRBV6-5 to TRBJ2-3; 8 nucleotides agree with TRBD2. Trimming removed 5 bases from V and 0 bases from J; junction bases left unmatched: 1. The CDR3 consists of 14 residues. Germline values: CDR1 MNHEY, CDR2 SVGAGI. CDR3 sequence (DNA): TGTGCCAGCAGTCCTAGCGGGAGCACAGATACGCAGTATTTT. Translation gives CASSPSGSTDTQYF.

The chain carries TRBV7-7 and TRBJ2-7; D call uncertain. Germline V gives CDR1 SSHAT, CDR2 FNYEAQ (reference sequence). The CDR3 has 13 residues. V was trimmed by 1 base and J by 1 base, leaving 5 bases between them. CDR3: CASSLDQSYEQYF. In nucleotides, the CDR3 is TGTGCCAGCAGCTTAGACCAATCCTACGAGCAGTACTTC.

The rearrangement links TRBV7-9 to TRBJ2-7; 9 positions match TRBD2. The CDR3 runs to 18 residues. The V gene's germline CDR1 is SEHNR and CDR2 FQNEAQ (reference sequence). The V gene end was trimmed by 0 bases and the J gene end by 3 bases; junction bases not matched to a gene: 12. The CDR3 protein is CASSLAEGASGVNYEQYF. CDR3 sequence (DNA): TGTGCCAGCAGCTTAGCGGAGGGGGCTAGCGGGGTGAACTACGAGCAGTACTTC.

V is TRBV11-2 and J is TRBJ2-1, with D possibly called TRBD1 or TRBD2 (6 bases each). This CDR3 contains 17 residues. Germline values: CDR1 SGHAT, CDR2 FQNNGV. V gave up 6 bases and J gave up 4 bases, with 22 bases separating them. In DNA form, the CDR3 reads TGTGCCAGCAGTCACCTCCGGGGGCGAGAGGCTTACAATGAGCAGTTCTTC. Translation: CASSHLRGREAYNEQFF.

Here the CDR3 reads CASSHGTSGGTDTQYF. DNA for the CDR3: TGTGCCAGCAGCCATGGGACTAGCGGGGGGACAGATACGCAGTATTTT. This rearrangement joins TRBV11-2 to TRBJ2-3; 15 bases line up with TRBD2. Looked up from germline, CDR1 is SGHAT and CDR2 is FQNNGV. Trimming removed 5 bases from V and 3 bases from J; junction bases left unmatched: 3. The CDR3 totals 16 residues. The variable domain in full, completed from reference TRBV11-2 and TRBJ2-3, reads EAGVAQSPRYKIIEKRQSVAFWCNPISGHATLYWYQQILGQGPKLLIQFQNNGVVDDSQLPKDRFSAERLKGVDSTLKIQPAKLEDSAVYLCASSHGTSGGTDTQYFGPGTRLTVL.

V usage is TRBV2 and J usage is TRBJ2-5; D remains ambiguous. Germline lookup yields CDR1 SNHLY and CDR2 FYNNEI. CDR3 length: 11 residues. The V end was cut by 7 bases, the J end by 2 bases, with 5 bases between. Here the CDR3 DNA reads TGTGCCAGCAAACAGCAAGAGACCCAGTACTTC. This gives the protein CASKQQETQYF.

The chain joins TRBV11-2 to TRBJ1-6; perhaps TRBD1 as D (5 bases). The V end was cut by 6 bases, the J end by 7 bases, with 22 bases between. Germline V gives CDR1 SGHAT, CDR2 FQNNGV. This CDR3 is built from 17 residues. CDR3 residues: CASSSIMGRRRNSPLHF. Here the CDR3 DNA reads TGTGCCAGCAGTTCCATTATGGGACGGCGACGGAATTCACCCCTCCACTTT.

The V gene is TRBV7-2, the J gene TRBJ1-2, with a tentative D call TRBD1 (5 bases). Germline assignment: CDR1 SGHTA and CDR2 FQGNSA. The CDR3 totals 16 residues. Trimming left V 7 bases short and J 2 bases short, with 20 bases between. The CDR3 spells CASILGRGQGNYGYTF. Written as DNA, the CDR3 is TGTGCCAGCATCCTCGGGAGGGGCCAAGGGAACTATGGCTACACCTTC.

The chain links TRBV7-2 to TRBJ2-3; no clear D gene. The CDR3 totals 12 residues. CDR1 and CDR2 (germline): SGHTA, FQGNSA. V gave up 3 bases and J gave up 4 bases, with 5 bases separating them. CDR3 DNA sequence: TGTGCCAGCAGCTTCCTACCAGATACGCAGTATTTT. Encoded protein: CASSFLPDTQYF.

The genes are TRBV7-9 and TRBJ1-1, with TRBD1 matching over 7 bases. Germline values: CDR1 SEHNR, CDR2 FQNEAQ (reference sequence). The ends lost 5 bases at V and 3 bases at J; junction bases unmatched: 3. CDR3 length: 13 amino acids. This CDR3 is CASSVTGYTEAFF. In nucleotides, the CDR3 is TGTGCCAGCAGCGTGACAGGGTACACTGAAGCTTTCTTT.

V gene TRBV5-1 combines with J gene TRBJ2-3; 10 bases match TRBD1. There are 15 residues in the CDR3. Germline CDR1 is SGHRS and CDR2 is YFSETQ. V lost 4 bases to trimming and J lost 5 bases; unmatched junction nucleotides: 7. The chain's CDR3 is CASSGRDRGLDTQYF. In DNA, the CDR3 is TGCGCCAGCAGCGGCCGGGACAGGGGTCTAGATACGCAGTATTTT.

This rearrangement joins TRBV6-1 to TRBJ1-1, with 7 positions matching TRBD1. Germline CDR1 reads MNHNS; CDR2 reads SASEGT. The V gene end was trimmed by 6 bases and the J gene end by 2 bases; junction bases not matched to a gene: 3. This CDR3 is built from 13 residues. CDR3 DNA sequence: TGTGCCAGCAGCCGGACAGGAAACACTGAAGCTTTCTTT. Its translation: CASSRTGNTEAFF.

A single count supports this clone. The V call is TRBV6-1, the J call TRBJ1-2; 8 nucleotides agree with TRBD1. The CDR3 is 13 residues long. With V trimmed by 4 bases and J by 3 bases, 1 base remained unmatched. Germline-derived CDR1 and CDR2 are MNHNS and SASEGT. CDR3 DNA sequence: TGTGCCAGCAGTGGGACAGGGTACTATGGCTACACCTTC. Translated, it gives CASSGTGYYGYTF.

The chain uses TRBV21-1 and TRBJ2-2; the table's TRBD1 call for D was not verified on the DNA. TRBV21-1 is shown as a pseudogene. This CDR3 has 17 residues. The CDR3, as DNA: TGTGCCAGCAGCACCCCCGACAGGACTGTTTGGACCGGGGAGCTGTTTTTT. Translating it yields CASSTPDRTVWTGELFF.

The rearrangement joins TRBV5-6 to TRBJ2-7; TRBD2 is a possible D gene (7 bases). The CDR3 totals 14 residues. The germline V gene encodes CDR1 SGHDT and CDR2 YYEEEE. The ends were cut back, 2 bases at V and 3 bases at J, with 12 bases in the middle. CDR3 loop: CASSLGGRDYEQYF. Written as DNA, the CDR3 is TGTGCCAGCAGCTTAGGGGGGAGGGACTACGAGCAGTACTTC.

The chain recombines TRBV7-3 with TRBJ2-5, with D uncertain. Germline CDR1 reads SGHTA; CDR2 reads FQGTGA. There are 13 residues in the CDR3. Trimming removed 3 bases from V and 0 bases from J, with 5 bases in between. CDR3 protein: CASSFGYQETQYF. The CDR3 DNA reads as TGTGCCAGCAGCTTTGGATACCAAGAGACCCAGTACTTC.

The chain carries TRBV5-1 and TRBJ1-1; the D is unclear. This CDR3 region has 17 residues. V lost 1 base and J 3 bases, leaving 19 bases between the germline ends. CDR1 SGHRS and CDR2 YFSETQ come from the germline V gene. CDR3 protein: CASSLFARSRVDTEAFF. The CDR3, as DNA: TGCGCCAGCAGCTTGTTTGCACGCTCTCGGGTAGACACTGAAGCTTTCTTT.

This rearrangement joins TRBV7-2 to TRBJ2-1, with D hard to call. CDR1 is SGHTA and CDR2 is FQGNSA in the germline V gene. V lost 1 base to trimming and J lost 7 bases, with 11 bases between them. This CDR3 is built from 14 residues. The CDR3 reads CASSLEVGKNEQFF. The CDR3 nucleotides read TGTGCCAGCAGCTTAGAGGTTGGCAAGAATGAGCAGTTCTTC.

The DNA of the CDR3 is TGTGCCAGCCGACGGGGCTACGAGCAGTACTTC. Translating it yields CASRRGYEQYF. V usage is TRBV6-5 and J usage is TRBJ2-7; a weak D match, TRBD2 (5 bases). The ends were cut back, 8 bases at V and 3 bases at J, with 8 bases in the middle. The V gene's germline CDR1 is MNHEY and CDR2 SVGAGI. This CDR3 has 11 amino acids.

This chain connects TRBV5-4 to TRBJ1-5; 8 bases fit TRBD1. V dropped 2 bases and J dropped 2; count of bases not matched to a gene: 6. CDR1 SGHNT and CDR2 YYREEE come from the germline V gene (reference sequence). This CDR3 has 16 residues. CDR3 amino acids: CASSFWAGGGNQPQHF. The CDR3 DNA follows: TGTGCCAGCAGCTTTTGGGCAGGGGGCGGCAATCAGCCCCAGCATTTT.

The rearrangement links TRBV23-1 to TRBJ2-3; 13 nucleotides match TRBD2. TRBV23-1 is designated an ORF whose function remains uncertain. The CDR3 covers 18 residues. Trimming at V came to 5 bases and at J to 0 bases, leaving 8 bases not matched to a gene. CDR3 in amino acids: CASSMPGLAGTSTDTQYF. In DNA, the CDR3 is TGCGCCAGCAGTATGCCGGGACTAGCGGGGACTAGCACAGATACGCAGTATTTT.